The text below deals with one TCR beta chain. The antigen remains undetermined. Expressed TCRB transcripts were sequenced after all isolated RNA was converted to cDNA. Profiling relied on immunoSEQ multiplex PCR, and the TCRdb table lists in-frame clones only, not all of them. The sample yields a few hundred thousand clones, roughly 22% seen once. This entry is derived from a study of beta chain features in type 1 diabetes. Populations isolated by sorting all had purity greater than 95%. General study findings and limits: Patients with type 1 diabetes carried fewer insertions and had more deletions at their VDJ junctions. When Type 1 diabetes patients were examined, their TCRB CDR3s proved moderately but significantly shorter in all four CD4+ subsets.

Germline CDR1 GTSNPN, CDR2 SVGIG (reference sequence). The CDR3 contains 15 residues. The ends lost 8 bases at V and 2 bases at J; junction bases unmatched: 10. Material for sequencing was naive CD4+ T cells from blood. The chain is built from TRBV30 and TRBJ2-2, with 8 bases that match TRBD2. The TCR was taken from a woman in her 40s with type 1 diabetes. CDR3 sequence: CARHTSGLNTGELFF. The CDR3, as DNA: TGTGCCCGTCATACTAGCGGCCTCAACACCGGGGAGCTGTTTTTT.